These T cell receptor beta chains were read from a single sample in a study of cytomegalovirus exposure and HLA in healthy donors. Repertoires were generated with immunoSEQ multiplex PCR, while TCRdb's copy carries only in-frame clones and drops some. Here the sample spans 100,000 to 120,000 clones, 76% being singletons. Sequences were obtained from PBMCs. The receptors derive from a man aged 35 to 55 in good health and CMV-seropositive. CDR3s include the opening cysteine and the closing phenylalanine or tryptophan. D genes are given only for firm matches. Expanded clones are given a class, and other clones once, few, many or no size at all.

d_gene,abundance,v_gene,j_gene,CDR3aa,CDR3nt
TRBD1,once,TRBV11-3,TRBJ1-5,CARPGQDSCNQPQHF,TGTGCTCGGCCGGGACAGGATTCATGCAATCAGCCCCAGCATTTT
NA,NA,TRBV7-2,TRBJ2-1,CASSINFGEQFF,TGTGCCAGCAGCATTAACTTTGGTGAGCAGTTCTTC
NA,NA,TRBV10-3,TRBJ2-7,CAISARLVYEQYF,TGTGCCATCAGTGCGCGACTAGTGTACGAGCAGTACTTC
NA,once,TRBV7-2,TRBJ2-2,CASNPVGGRELFF,TGTGCCAGCAACCCAGTGGGAGGCCGGGAGCTGTTTTTT
TRBD1,NA,TRBV7-3,TRBJ1-1,CASSLHDRGITEAFF,TGTGCCAGCAGCCTACACGACAGGGGGATAACTGAAGCTTTCTTT
NA,few,TRBV7-7,TRBJ2-5,CASSQRRGETQYF,TGTGCTAGCAGCCAGAGGCGGGGAGAGACCCAGTACTTC
NA,NA,TRBV25-1,TRBJ1-1,CASSERTENTEAFF,TGTGCCAGCAGTGAAAGGACAGAGAACACTGAAGCTTTCTTT
TRBD1,NA,TRBV18,TRBJ2-5,CASSPGTGSVETQYF,TGTGCCAGCTCACCTGGGACAGGGTCGGTGGAGACCCAGTACTTC
NA,NA,TRBV12-2,TRBJ1-1,CASRPQHQGRNTEAFF,TGTGCAAGTCGCCCGCAGCACCAGGGGAGGAACACTGAAGCTTTCTTT
NA,NA,TRBV12-2,TRBJ2-5,CASRLASGTGGQETQYF,TGTGCAAGTCGCTTAGCTTCCGGGACAGGGGGCCAAGAGACCCAGTACTTC
NA,NA,TRBV6-5,TRBJ2-7,CASSYWGGELGEQYF,TGTGCCAGCAGTTACTGGGGCGGGGAGCTGGGCGAGCAGTACTTC
NA,NA,TRBV27,TRBJ2-5,CASSQWGGAETQYF,TGTGCCAGCAGTCAATGGGGGGGGGCGGAGACCCAGTACTTC